The rows below give T cell receptor beta chains drawn from one sample of a study of blood T cell repertoires in COVID-19. Produced via immunoSEQ multiplex PCR; TCRdb's table is partial and in-frame only. The sample carries under 350,000 clones, 70% to 90% recorded once. The sequencing input was PBMCs or T cells enriched from blood (not recorded which). The receptors derive from a woman aged 40 to 49 with acute COVID-19. Each CDR3 is given without its conserved first and last residue. The order of the fields is V gene, J gene, CDR3 protein.

V: TRBV23-1; J: TRBJ2-1; CDR3: ASSQVDRAYNEQF
V: TRBV6-5; J: TRBJ2-2; CDR3: ASTGLAGSTGELF
V: TRBV6-5; J: TRBJ2-7; CDR3: ASSRDRGYEQY
V: TRBV10-3; J: TRBJ2-7; CDR3: AISFLTGLTYEQY
V: TRBV5-4; J: TRBJ2-7; CDR3: ASSHRQGAAYEQY
V: TRBV7-2; J: TRBJ1-2; CDR3: ASSLGGGQSINYGYT
V: TRBV11-2; J: TRBJ1-1; CDR3: ASSSKTGAEAF
V: TRBV27; J: TRBJ2-1; CDR3: ASSFLQGPYNEQF
V: TRBV28; J: TRBJ2-3; CDR3: ASSFSGIIPDTQY
V: TRBV15; J: TRBJ2-3; CDR3: ATSRDGLAASTDTQY
V: TRBV11-2; J: TRBJ1-5; CDR3: ASSLGATGDSNQPQH
V: TRBV28; J: TRBJ1-6; CDR3: ASSLGVGAVGLRGLH
V: TRBV28; J: TRBJ1-4; CDR3: ASSSRDRLMIKLF
V: TRBV12-3/TRBV12-4; J: TRBJ1-1; CDR3: ASIRSMNTEAF
V: TRBV5-1; J: TRBJ2-3; CDR3: ASSATDRHTDTQY
V: TRBV4-1; J: TRBJ2-7; CDR3: ASSRNLAVSYEQY
V: TRBV18; J: TRBJ1-5; CDR3: ASSPEKRNQPQH
V: TRBV9; J: TRBJ2-2; CDR3: ASRTSGGSGELF
V: TRBV6-5; J: TRBJ1-6; CDR3: ASSYSNRGNSPLH
V: TRBV2; J: TRBJ1-5; CDR3: ASSGTGNQPQH
V: TRBV10-1; J: TRBJ1-5; CDR3: AKTERPDQPQH
V: TRBV7-9; J: TRBJ2-3; CDR3: ASSYGTARGDDTQY
V: TRBV28; J: TRBJ1-5; CDR3: ASRYSGGKQPQH
V: TRBV7-8; J: TRBJ2-1; CDR3: ASSLAVLVPSSYNEQF
V: TRBV6-5; J: TRBJ2-7; CDR3: AGRGAGGLHSY
V: TRBV5-1; J: TRBJ2-3; CDR3: ASSSLSGRAGTDTQY
V: TRBV6-2/TRBV6-3; J: TRBJ2-1; CDR3: ASSTADPGQGSTRVYNEQF
V: TRBV7-2; J: TRBJ1-2; CDR3: ASSLEAGGPGYT
V: TRBV6-1; J: TRBJ1-2; CDR3: ASSESPHNNYGYT
V: TRBV4-1; J: TRBJ1-1; CDR3: ASSQRQMNTEAF
V: TRBV28; J: TRBJ1-5; CDR3: ASTAGVSNQPQH
V: TRBV6-6; J: TRBJ1-1; CDR3: ASNLKWAGGTEAF
V: TRBV7-9; J: TRBJ2-5; CDR3: ASSRLQGAREETQY
V: TRBV10-3; J: TRBJ1-1; CDR3: AISDRGTEAF
V: TRBV7-3; J: TRBJ2-2; CDR3: ASKGSGPGELF
V: TRBV7-2; J: TRBJ1-2; CDR3: ASSLASYGYT
V: TRBV7-3; J: TRBJ1-1; CDR3: ASTLIDSFTTEAF
V: TRBV5-1; J: TRBJ2-3; CDR3: ASSPRLAGSGTDTQY
V: TRBV5-4; J: TRBJ1-2; CDR3: ASSPATGNYGYT
V: TRBV4-3; J: TRBJ2-3; CDR3: ASSQVGGRAEDTQY
V: TRBV15; J: TRBJ2-4; CDR3: ATSRDPRQGRLAKNIQY
V: TRBV4-2; J: TRBJ1-5; CDR3: ASSQELAGGYQPQH
V: TRBV7-9; J: TRBJ1-5; CDR3: ASSLDNYRGPQH
V: TRBV7-3; J: TRBJ2-1; CDR3: ASSSDRGEYNEQF
V: TRBV6-2/TRBV6-3; J: TRBJ2-1; CDR3: ASSYSTFSYRVGNEQF
V: TRBV5-1; J: TRBJ1-2; CDR3: ASSSGQGYYGYT
V: TRBV6-2/TRBV6-3; J: TRBJ2-3; CDR3: ASSTGTTYSTDTQY
V: TRBV7-9; J: TRBJ2-7; CDR3: ASSFQGVEQY
V: TRBV27; J: TRBJ1-6; CDR3: ASSLNYRGLRNNSPLH
V: TRBV5-4; J: TRBJ2-3; CDR3: ASSLPYTDTQY
V: TRBV10-1; J: TRBJ2-7; CDR3: ASSYGTGEDYEQY